This paragraph covers one T cell receptor beta chain sequence. Time point reported: patch test 1, 2 weeks after DPC sensitization. Treatment of the sample: therapeutic diphenylcyclopropenone sensitization with weekly scalp DPC. The CDR3 totals 14 residues. Germline lookup yields CDR1 LNHDA and CDR2 SQIVND (reference sequence). TCRdb re-called the RACE reads with MiXCR, one entry per CDR3 protein. Here the sample spans approximately 110,000 distinct CDR3 sequences, 11% being singletons. This record comes from a study of human T cells and chemical hapten exposure. This rearrangement joins TRBV19 to TRBJ1-5; tentative D call: TRBD1 (6 bases). The sequences come from whole blood, collected in connection with sensitization to the hapten diphenylcyclopropenone (DPC). The sequence was collected from a middle-aged woman with alopecia areata. Some clones in this sample may be carry-over from other donors' samples. The CDR3 DNA is TGTGCAGTACAGGGTACCATGGGGAATCAGCCCCAGCATTTT. It encodes CAVQGTMGNQPQHF.